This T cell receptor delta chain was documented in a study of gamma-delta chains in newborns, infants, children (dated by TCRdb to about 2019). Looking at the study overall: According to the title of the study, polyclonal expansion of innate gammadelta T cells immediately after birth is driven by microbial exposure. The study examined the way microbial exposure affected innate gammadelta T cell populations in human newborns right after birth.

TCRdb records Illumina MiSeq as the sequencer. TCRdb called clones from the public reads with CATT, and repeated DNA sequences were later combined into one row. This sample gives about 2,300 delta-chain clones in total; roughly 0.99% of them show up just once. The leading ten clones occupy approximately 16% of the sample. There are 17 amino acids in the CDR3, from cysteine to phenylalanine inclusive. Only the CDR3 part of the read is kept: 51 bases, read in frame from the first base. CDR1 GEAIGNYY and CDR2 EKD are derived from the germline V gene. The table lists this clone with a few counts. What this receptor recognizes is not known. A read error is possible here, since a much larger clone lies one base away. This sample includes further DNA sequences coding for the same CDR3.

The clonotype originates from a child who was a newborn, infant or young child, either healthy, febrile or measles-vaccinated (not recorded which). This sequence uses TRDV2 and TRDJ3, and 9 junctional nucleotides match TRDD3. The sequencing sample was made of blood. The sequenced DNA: TGTGCTTGTGACACGGTGGGGGATACCTGGGACACCCGACAGATGTTTTTC. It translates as CACDTVGDTWDTRQMFF.